Listed below are T cell receptor beta chains from one sample, sequenced in a study of CXCR4 blockade with PD-1 therapy in pancreatic cancer. Some clones are missing from TCRdb's copy, which holds only in-frame ones; the method was immunoSEQ multiplex PCR. The sample includes around 2,000 clones, under 55% of them seen just once. Sequencing was done on a sample of tumor tissue. These receptors were obtained from a human donor with pancreatic ductal adenocarcinoma. The CDR3 runs from the conserved cysteine through the conserved F or W. A D gene is named only where the DNA matches it firmly. Clone sizes are given selectively: once, few, many, or a class where the clone is expanded.

abundance,j_gene,d_gene,v_gene,CDR3nt,CDR3aa
few,TRBJ2-7,TRBD2,TRBV6-8,TGTGCCAGCAGTTCGACTAGCGGGGGGCCCTACGAGCAGTACTTC,CASSSTSGGPYEQYF
.,TRBJ1-1,.,TRBV19,TGTGCCAGTAGGCCTCAGGGTAACACTGAAGCTTTCTTT,CASRPQGNTEAFF
few,TRBJ1-2,.,TRBV10-2,TGCGCCAGCAGTCAGGACAGACCTTATGGCTACACCTTC,CASSQDRPYGYTF
few,TRBJ1-3,.,TRBV5-1,TGCGCCAGCAGCTTGGTTGCAGGAAACTCTGGAAACACCATATATTTT,CASSLVAGNSGNTIYF
.,TRBJ1-3,.,TRBV10-3,TGTGCCAACAGTATCGAGACAGAGCTCTCTGGAAACACCATATATTTT,CANSIETELSGNTIYF
.,TRBJ1-5,.,TRBV12-5,TGTGCCAGCACCTCTTCACTTGGCAATCAGCCCCAGCATTTT,CASTSSLGNQPQHF
.,TRBJ2-5,TRBD2,TRBV25-1,TGTGCCAGCAGTGAAGCGGGGGGTCACACAGAGACCCAGTACTTC,CASSEAGGHTETQYF
.,TRBJ1-1,.,TRBV5-1,TGCGCCAGCAGCTTACAGAATGTGAACACTGAAGCTTTCTTT,CASSLQNVNTEAFF
.,TRBJ1-6,TRBD1,TRBV9,TGTGCCAGCAGCGTTACCGGGACAGGGAATTCACCCCTCCACTTT,CASSVTGTGNSPLHF
few,TRBJ2-2,.,TRBV5-1,TGCGCCAGCACTAAAGACGGGAACGCCGGGGAGCTGTTTTTT,CASTKDGNAGELFF
.,TRBJ1-1,.,TRBV30,TGTGCCTGGGGGTTCTCAGGGAGTGTAAGGCCTTTCTTT,CAWGFSGSVRPFF
.,TRBJ1-4,TRBD1,TRBV18,TGTGCCAGCTCACAACAGGGGGCGCATCCTAATGAAAAACTGTTTTTT,CASSQQGAHPNEKLFF
once,TRBJ1-2,.,TRBV16,TGTGCCAGCAGCCAAGAGGTTTATGGCTACACCTTC,CASSQEVYGYTF
.,TRBJ2-7,TRBD1,TRBV27,TGTGCCAGCAGGACCGGGACAGAGTACGAGCAGTACTTC,CASRTGTEYEQYF
.,TRBJ2-3,TRBD2,TRBV30,TGTGCGTGTGGAGGGACTAGCGGGGGGGCCCTACGAGATACGCAGTATTTT,CACGGTSGGALRDTQYF
.,TRBJ1-1,.,TRBV19,TGTGCCAGCGCCGACAGAAACACTGAAGCTTTCTTT,CASADRNTEAFF
once,TRBJ2-3,TRBD1,TRBV6-8,TGTGCCAGCAGTTACGATCCAACAGGGGTCGTCGGAGATACGCAGTATTTT,CASSYDPTGVVGDTQYF
once,TRBJ2-2,TRBD2,TRBV28,TGTGCCAGCAGTCCTGCGGGGACTAGGTCCGGGGAGCTGTTTTTT,CASSPAGTRSGELFF
medium-sized,TRBJ1-1,TRBD1,TRBV9,TGTGCCAGCAGCGGTAGGACAGGCGGGACTGAAGCTTTCTTT,CASSGRTGGTEAFF
.,TRBJ2-7,.,TRBV28,TGTGCCAGCAGTTTAAGAGGGGGCTCCTACGAGCAGTACTTC,CASSLRGGSYEQYF
large,TRBJ2-1,TRBD1,TRBV6-8,TGTGCCAGCAGTGACAGGGGGGGGGAAATAGATGAGCAGTTCTTC,CASSDRGGEIDEQFF
.,TRBJ1-2,.,TRBV19,TGTGCCAGTAGTATTAGGTCTTTTGAGACAGCGGGCTACACCTTC,CASSIRSFETAGYTF
.,TRBJ2-1,.,TRBV15,TGTGCCACCAGCAGAGATCTAGTAGAGAATGAGCAGTTCTTC,CATSRDLVENEQFF
.,TRBJ1-6,.,TRBV6-8,TGTGCCAGCAGTGATTCAGGGAATCATAATTCACCCCTCCACTTT,CASSDSGNHNSPLHF
once,TRBJ2-1,.,TRBV18,TGTGCCAGCTCACCACGAGGGGGGGCCTTACGTAATGAGCAGTTCTTC,CASSPRGGALRNEQFF
.,TRBJ2-7,.,TRBV15,TGTGCCACCAGCAACGGGAAACTTGGCCCTCTTGACGAGCAGTACTTC,CATSNGKLGPLDEQYF
.,TRBJ2-2,.,TRBV11-3,TGTGCCAGCAGCTTAAGGACAGCCCACACCGGGGAGCTGTTTTTT,CASSLRTAHTGELFF
once,TRBJ1-1,TRBD1,TRBV19,TGTGCCAGTAGTATCGGGAGGGGGCTCGGAGGCACTGAAGCTTTCTTT,CASSIGRGLGGTEAFF
few,TRBJ2-7,TRBD1,TRBV6-8,TGTGCCAGCAGTTCACGCCCTTGGGACAGGGGGCTCGAGCAGTACTTC,CASSSRPWDRGLEQYF
.,TRBJ2-5,.,TRBV28,TGTGCCAGCAGTTTCGCCCCTACCGTATACCAAGAGACCCAGTACTTC,CASSFAPTVYQETQYF
.,TRBJ1-1,TRBD1,TRBV28,TGTGCCAGCAGCCTCGGACAGGGGGGAGCTTTCTTT,CASSLGQGGAFF
.,TRBJ2-2,.,TRBV29-1,TGCAGCGTTGTGATAGGGGTCGGGGAGCTGTTTTTT,CSVVIGVGELFF
.,TRBJ1-1,.,TRBV16,TGTGCCAGCAGCCAAGAACTCGGGACTGAAGCTTTCTTT,CASSQELGTEAFF
.,TRBJ2-1,.,TRBV10-2,TGCGCCAGCAGTGAGATCAGGCCGCTAGGGCAAAATGAGCAGTTCTTC,CASSEIRPLGQNEQFF
.,TRBJ1-1,.,TRBV6-8,TGTGCCATCAGTGGTCACCAGAACACTGAAGCTTTCTTT,CAISGHQNTEAFF
.,TRBJ1-1,.,TRBV18,TGTGCCAGCTCACCAGGGGTGAACACTGAAGCTTTCTTT,CASSPGVNTEAFF
.,TRBJ1-3,TRBD1,TRBV6-8,TGTGCCACCAGAGACAGGGGGAAAGGAAACACCATATATTTT,CATRDRGKGNTIYF
.,TRBJ1-3,.,TRBV11-3,TGTGCCAGCAGCTTAGATAATGGGAGACCTACCTCTGGAAACACCATATATTTT,CASSLDNGRPTSGNTIYF
.,TRBJ2-7,TRBD1,TRBV28,TGTGCCAGCAGTGGGGGACAGGGCCTCTACGAGCAGTACTTC,CASSGGQGLYEQYF